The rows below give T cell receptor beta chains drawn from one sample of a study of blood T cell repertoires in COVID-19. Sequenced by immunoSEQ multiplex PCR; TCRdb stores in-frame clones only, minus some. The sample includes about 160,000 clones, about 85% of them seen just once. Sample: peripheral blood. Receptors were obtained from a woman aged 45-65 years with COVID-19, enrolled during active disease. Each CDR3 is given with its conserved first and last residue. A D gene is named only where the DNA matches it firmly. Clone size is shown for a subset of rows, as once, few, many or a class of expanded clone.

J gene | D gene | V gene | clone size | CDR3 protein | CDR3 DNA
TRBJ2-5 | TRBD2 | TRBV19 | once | CASSTGGQETQYF | TGTGCCAGTAGTACGGGGGGACAAGAGACCCAGTACTTC
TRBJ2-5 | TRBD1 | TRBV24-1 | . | CATSDRGQGAGETQYF | TGTGCCACCAGTGACCGAGGACAGGGGGCCGGTGAGACCCAGTACTTC
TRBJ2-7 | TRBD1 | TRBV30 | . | CALRTGGSYEQYF | TGTGCCTTAAGGACAGGGGGCTCCTACGAGCAGTACTTC
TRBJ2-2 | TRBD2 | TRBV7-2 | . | CASKSGGNTGELFF | TGTGCCAGCAAGTCGGGGGGGAACACCGGGGAGCTGTTTTTT
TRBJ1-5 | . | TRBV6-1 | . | CASSELVGRGQPQHF | TGTGCCAGCAGTGAACTTGTGGGGCGAGGACAGCCCCAGCATTTT
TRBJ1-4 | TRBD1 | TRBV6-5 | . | CASSRGTANEKLFF | TGTGCCAGCAGCAGAGGGACAGCTAATGAAAAACTGTTTTTT
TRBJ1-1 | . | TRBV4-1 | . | CASSLIVMNTEAFF | TGCGCCAGCAGCCTTATAGTGATGAACACTGAAGCTTTCTTT
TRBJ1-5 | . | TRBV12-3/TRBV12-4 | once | CASTSSNQPQHF | TGTGCCAGCACCAGTAGCAATCAGCCCCAGCATTTT
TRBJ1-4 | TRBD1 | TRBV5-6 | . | CASSMGQGREKLFF | TGTGCCAGCAGCATGGGACAGGGGCGTGAAAAACTGTTTTTT
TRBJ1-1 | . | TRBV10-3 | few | CAIRRRQENTEAFF | TGTGCCATCAGGCGCCGACAGGAGAACACTGAAGCTTTCTTT
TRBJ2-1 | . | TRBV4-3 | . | CASSQATGSPQGNEQFF | TGCGCCAGCAGCCAAGCAACAGGGAGCCCCCAGGGCAATGAGCAGTTCTTC
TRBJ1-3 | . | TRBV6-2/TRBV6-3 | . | CASSYVEQGSGNTIYF | TGTGCCAGCAGTTACGTCGAGCAGGGGTCTGGAAACACCATATATTTT
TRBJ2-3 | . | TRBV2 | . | CASTGSSGVTDTQYF | TGTGCCAGCACCGGAAGTTCGGGGGTCACAGATACGCAGTATTTT
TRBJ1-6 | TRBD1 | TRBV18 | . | CASSPQDRGGNSPLHF | TGTGCCAGCTCACCACAGGACAGGGGAGGTAATTCACCCCTCCACTTT
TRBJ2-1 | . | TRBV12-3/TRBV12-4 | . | CASTSGKEQFF | TGTGCCAGCACCTCCGGGAAGGAGCAGTTCTTC
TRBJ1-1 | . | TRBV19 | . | CASSIGQSGAEAFF | TGTGCCAGTAGTATCGGACAGAGCGGCGCTGAAGCTTTCTTT
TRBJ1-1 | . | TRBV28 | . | CASSLIGQEAFF | TGTGCCAGCAGTTTGATTGGGCAGGAAGCTTTCTTT
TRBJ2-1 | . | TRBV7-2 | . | CASKRPGYNEQFF | TGTGCCAGCAAGCGCCCCGGATACAATGAGCAGTTCTTC
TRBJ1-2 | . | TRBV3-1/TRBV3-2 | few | CASSQIQEGYTF | TGTGCCAGCAGCCAAATCCAGGAAGGCTACACCTTC
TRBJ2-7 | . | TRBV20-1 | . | CSASLGTTWEQYF | TGCAGTGCTAGTTTAGGTACTACTTGGGAGCAGTACTTC
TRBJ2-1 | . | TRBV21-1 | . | CASSKRGTSGGPSSYNEQFF | TGTGCCAGCAGCAAAAGGGGGACTAGCGGGGGGCCGAGCTCCTACAATGAGCAGTTCTTC
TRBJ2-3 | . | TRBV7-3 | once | CASSLSTQGLNTQYF | TGTGCCAGCAGCTTGTCCACTCAGGGACTCAATACGCAGTATTTT
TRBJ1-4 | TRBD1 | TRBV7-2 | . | CASSLQGVNEKLFF | TGTGCCAGCAGCTTACAGGGGGTTAATGAAAAACTGTTTTTT
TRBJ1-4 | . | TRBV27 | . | CASSQLSAGANEKLFF | TGTGCCAGCAGTCAACTCTCTGCGGGGGCGAATGAAAAACTGTTTTTT
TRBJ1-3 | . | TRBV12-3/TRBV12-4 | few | CASSLSGTIYF | TGTGCCAGCAGTTTGAGCGGAACCATATATTTT
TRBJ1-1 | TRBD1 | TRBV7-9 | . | CASSIGGTGPGDTEAFF | TGTGCCAGCAGCATAGGGGGGACAGGGCCTGGGGACACTGAAGCTTTCTTT
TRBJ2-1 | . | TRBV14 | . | CASSQDSVSLQFF | TGTGCCAGCAGCCAAGATTCTGTGTCTCTTCAGTTCTTC
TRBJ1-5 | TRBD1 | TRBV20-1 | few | CSASLSTGQGDNWPQHF | TGCAGTGCTAGTTTATCCACAGGACAGGGGGACAATTGGCCCCAGCATTTT
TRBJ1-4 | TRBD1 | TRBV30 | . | CAWSRGTGVEKLFF | TGTGCCTGGAGTCGGGGGACAGGGGTGGAAAAACTGTTTTTT
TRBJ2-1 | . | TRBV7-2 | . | CASSLGQAYNEQFF | TGTGCCAGCAGCTTAGGTCAGGCTTACAATGAGCAGTTCTTC
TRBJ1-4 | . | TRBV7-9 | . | CASTSHPGAKGEKLFF | TGTGCCAGCACCTCACACCCTGGGGCAAAAGGCGAAAAACTGTTTTTT
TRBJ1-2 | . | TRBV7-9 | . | CASSSPAGTPDDGYTF | TGTGCCAGCAGCTCCCCGGCCGGGACACCAGACGATGGCTACACCTTC
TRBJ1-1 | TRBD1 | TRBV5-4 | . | CASSTRQGMNTEAFF | TGTGCCAGCAGCACTCGACAGGGGATGAACACTGAAGCTTTCTTT
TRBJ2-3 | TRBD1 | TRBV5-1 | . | CASSVDRGRTDTQYF | TGCGCCAGCAGCGTGGACAGGGGCCGCACAGATACGCAGTATTTT
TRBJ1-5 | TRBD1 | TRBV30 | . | CAWSPGQGDQPQHF | TGTGCCTGGAGCCCGGGACAGGGGGATCAGCCCCAGCATTTT
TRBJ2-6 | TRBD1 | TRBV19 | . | CASSTRDRLVSGANVLTF | TGTGCCAGTAGTACGCGGGACAGGCTCGTCTCTGGGGCCAACGTCCTGACTTTC
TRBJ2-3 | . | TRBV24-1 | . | CATSDPGGGGTQYF | TGTGCCACCAGTGACCCGGGAGGGGGCGGAACGCAGTATTTT
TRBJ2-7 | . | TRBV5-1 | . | CASSLGTFSYEQYF | TGCGCCAGCAGCCTCGGGACTTTCTCCTACGAGCAGTACTTC
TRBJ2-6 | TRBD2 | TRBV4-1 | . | CASSDKRLAGGQGANVLTF | TGCGCCAGCAGCGACAAACGACTAGCGGGGGGGCAAGGGGCCAACGTCCTGACTTTC
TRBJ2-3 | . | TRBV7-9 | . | CASSYGVSSTDTQYF | TGTGCCAGCAGCTACGGGGTTTCTAGCACAGATACGCAGTATTTT
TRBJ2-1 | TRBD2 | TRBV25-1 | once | CASSAGGRNEQFF | TGTGCCAGCAGTGCGGGGGGGAGGAATGAGCAGTTCTTC
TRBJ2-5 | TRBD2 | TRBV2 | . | CASSRLAGGLETQYF | TGTGCCAGCAGTCGACTAGCGGGGGGGCTTGAGACCCAGTACTTC
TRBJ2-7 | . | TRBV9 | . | CASSVGPSASYEQYF | TGTGCCAGCAGCGTCGGGCCTAGCGCCTCCTACGAGCAGTACTTC
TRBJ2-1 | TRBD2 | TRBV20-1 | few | CSASLAGGPHEQFF | TGCAGTGCTAGTTTGGCGGGGGGGCCCCATGAGCAGTTCTTC
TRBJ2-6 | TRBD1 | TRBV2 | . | CASTGQGAGANVLTF | TGTGCCAGCACGGGACAGGGGGCTGGGGCCAACGTCCTGACTTTC
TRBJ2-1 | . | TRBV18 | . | CASSPKRNEQFF | TGTGCCAGCTCACCGAAGCGCAATGAGCAGTTCTTC
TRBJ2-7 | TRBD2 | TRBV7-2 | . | CASSWGLYYEQYF | TGTGCCAGCAGCTGGGGACTATATTACGAGCAGTACTTC
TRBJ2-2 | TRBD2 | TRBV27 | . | CASSFSAGGTGELFF | TGTGCCAGCAGTTTCTCCGCGGGGGGCACCGGGGAGCTGTTTTTT
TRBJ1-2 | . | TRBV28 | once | CASSFPLTGPHYGYTF | TGTGCCAGCAGTTTTCCCCTTACAGGGCCCCACTATGGCTACACCTTC
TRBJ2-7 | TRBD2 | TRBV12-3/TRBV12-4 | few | CASSLAGGGEQYF | TGTGCCAGCAGTCTGGCTGGGGGGGGCGAGCAGTACTTC
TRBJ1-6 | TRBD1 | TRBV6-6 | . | CASTDPGQHSPLHF | TGTGCCAGCACTGACCCGGGACAGCATTCACCCCTCCACTTT
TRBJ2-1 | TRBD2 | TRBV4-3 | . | CASSQFPAGQGSSGGEYNEQFF | TGCGCCAGCAGCCAATTCCCGGCCGGGCAGGGCTCTAGCGGGGGGGAATACAATGAGCAGTTCTTC
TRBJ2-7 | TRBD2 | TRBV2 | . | CASSALLAGGAEQYF | TGTGCCAGCAGTGCCCTACTAGCGGGGGGCGCTGAGCAGTACTTC
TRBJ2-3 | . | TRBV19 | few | CASSILWGGGTDTQYF | TGTGCCAGTAGTATTCTATGGGGAGGCGGCACAGATACGCAGTATTTT
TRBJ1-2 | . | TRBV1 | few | CTSSQETLAPGHPIYGYTF | TGCACCAGCAGCCAAGAGACCCTGGCCCCGGGACATCCGATCTATGGCTACACCTTC